This T cell receptor beta chain comes out of a study of T-cell memory formation after mild COVID-19. TCRdb analysed the 5' RACE reads with MiXCR anew, one entry per CDR3 protein. The sample holds roughly 130,000 distinct CDR3 sequences, about 5.9% seen once. The CDR3 is 15 residues long. The germline V gene encodes CDR1 SGHAT and CDR2 FQNNGV. The V gene end was trimmed by 5 bases and the J gene end by 4 bases; junction bases not matched to a gene: 8. J is TRBJ2-7 and V is TRBV11-2, with 10 bases fitting TRBD1. Sequenced input: PBMCs or a T cell subset sorted from them (not recorded which). This TCR derives from an adult woman who had mild COVID-19 (a few samples of this study predate the infection). Cell type and time point are not known. CDR3 residues: CASSRDRGRAYEQYF. In nucleotides, the CDR3 is TGTGCCAGCAGCCGAGACAGGGGGCGAGCTTACGAGCAGTACTTC.